The source of this T cell receptor beta chain is a study of beta chain features in type 1 diabetes (dated by TCRdb to 2016 to 2019). Broadly, across the study: Mean age, gender distribution, total cell number and subset yield did not differ between patients and healthy donors. Naive and central memory subsets were obtained from all 30 or so donors, but regulatory and stem cell-like memory subsets were isolated from only 8 patients and roughly 8 healthy donors. A total of 100 million to 140 million sorted cells were examined across all samples, and the number of cells per subset was strongly correlated with RNA yield. In the study, recently diagnosed type 1 diabetes patients and matched healthy donors were compared on the TCRB repertoires of their sorted circulating CD4+ T cell subsets.

Each donor gave one peripheral blood draw, averaging roughly 0.11 L, which was collected into heparinised tubes. Naive, central memory, regulatory and stem cell-like memory CD4+ T cells were sorted on a BD FACSAria II using a panel including CD45RO, CCR7, CD25, CD127, CD95 and CD27. Every sorted population had a purity above 95%. PBMCs were isolated right away by Lymphoprep density gradient centrifugation and were stained directly, without culture. Samples were stained and sorted in pairs, with one healthy donor and one patient per experiment, so that batch effects were minimized. General conclusions and limits of the study: Type 1 diabetes patients showed a moderate but significant shortening of TCRB CDR3 length in all four CD4+ subsets. At VDJ recombination sites, type 1 diabetes patients had fewer insertions and more deleted nucleotides, which implies abnormalities in thymic rearrangement. PCR may preferentially amplify shorter templates, but because patient and control samples were amplified and corrected together, any resulting skew would affect both groups equally. Because cDNA rather than genomic DNA was sequenced, highly expressing activated cells could have been over-represented, although no difference in activation and CD3 levels was found between groups. Because small numbers of individuals were included in the HLA sub-analyses, any influence of HLA type on TCRB rearrangement was left unresolved. Naive, central memory and regulatory TCRB repertoires appeared more similar among patients than among healthy donors.

Only a few counts were recorded for this clone. No antigen is known for it. No qualities accompany the bases; no much larger clone lies one base away. After removal of 3 bases from V and 4 bases from J, the junction retains 4 bases not matched to a gene. The germline V gene sets CDR1 to KGHSH and CDR2 to LQKENI. The CDR3 runs 14 residues from the cysteine to the phenylalanine. The read is trimmed to its CDR3 DNA, 42 bases read in frame from base 1. The High Capacity cDNA Reverse Transcription Kit was used to reverse transcribe all of the isolated RNA, meaning that expressed TCRB transcripts were what got sequenced. Naive, central memory and regulatory T cell samples underwent deep immunoSEQ sequencing, averaging around 4 million total reads per sample. Sorted cells were lysed in RLT buffer and RNA was extracted with DNase-treated RNeasy Micro or Mini kits, depending on cell number. Each cell subset was processed separately to prevent cross-contamination, with patient and healthy donor samples processed together. TCRB sequences were amplified from cDNA with the immunoSEQ multiplex PCR, producing 87-bp fragments spanning the CDR3 region. Sequencing of the amplicons was done on the Illumina HiSeq platform. The published analysis was carried out like this. PCR bias was corrected computationally using synthetic template baselines, and reads within Hamming distance 2 were collapsed, with unmergeable singletons discarded. By aligning reads against IMGT, V, D and J genes, CDR3 length, and insertions or deletions at six rearrangement sites were assigned. Clonotype counts were normalized to sorted cell number within each subset before computing true diversity and Gini coefficients with the tcR R package. Repertoire sharing was quantified using the overlap coefficient calculated on TCRB nucleotide sequences. Out-of-frame TCRB sequences from naive cells were analyzed to stand in for the pre-selection repertoire. TCRdb mirrors the immuneACCESS table, restricted to in-frame sequences. Some clones are absent from its copies; in checked studies, under half trace to an unresolved V gene, and the reason for the others is unknown. From that table come the V and J calls and clone size; the DNA was used to work out D and trimming. Present in this sample are roughly 400,000 clones, more than 11% of which were seen just once. Roughly 0.038% of the sample rests with the top ten.

The material sequenced was naive CD4+ T cells from blood. In light of the paper, this sample's cell subset or site label describes: true naive CD4+ T cells. The chain employs TRBV18 and TRBJ1-1, and 8 junction bases match TRBD1. The TCR sequence derives from a man aged 30 to 45 in good health. The bases read TGTGCCAGCTCACCGGGACAGGTGGGCACTGAAGCTTTCTTT. This encodes CASSPGQVGTEAFF.